Included here is one T cell receptor (beta chain) sequence, with context. The clone's antigen remains unknown. Base qualities are not at hand, and no much larger clone is one base apart. The junction carries 9 bases between V and J, which are trimmed by 0 bases and 5 bases respectively. Including cysteine and phenylalanine, the CDR3 has 13 amino acids. Of all the DNA, just the CDR3 is kept, 39 bases in frame from base 1. CDR1 is given as SGDLS and CDR2 as YYNGEE, both from the germline V gene. Lesional scalp punch biopsies and peripheral blood were collected from alopecia areata patients. Human scalp biopsies went straight into PAXgene tissue containers for immediate fixation. This specimen belongs to a study of CD8+ T cells in alopecia areata (dated by TCRdb to 2016 to 2019). Concerning the study at large: The treated patients took part in an open-label pilot trial in which moderate-to-severe alopecia areata was treated with oral tofacitinib at 5 to 10 mg twice daily. Patients on tofacitinib were biopsied at baseline and after 4 and 24 weeks of treatment, and several of the patients also had a later scalp biopsy. Human TCRbeta sequencing covered scalp tissue and sorted CD4+ and CD8+ peripheral blood T cells from patchy and totalis/universalis alopecia areata patients and healthy controls. The study used high-throughput TCRbeta sequencing to examine T cell clonal expansion in alopecia areata, in both the C3H/HeJ mouse model and human patients. Tofacitinib was given for 6 to 18 months, followed by 6 months of follow-up off drug to assess delayed response and recurrence. The RNA source kit depended on sample type: the PAXgene miRNA kit for fixed scalp, the miRNeasy kit for PBMCs, and the RNeasy kit for mouse skin. Clonality in the scalp was compared among normal scalp (n=4), patchy alopecia areata scalp (n=8), and alopecia totalis/universalis scalp (n=8). Amplification of TCRbeta CDR3 regions was done by immunoSEQ multiplex PCR using 35 Vbeta forward primers and 13 Jbeta reverse primers. Summary of the overall study and its limitations: TCR sequences shared between patients were less clear than in mice, possibly partly because of HLA diversity in the patient population. Unlike mouse skin, where gammadelta T cells dominate, normal human skin contains resident alphabeta T cells that get sequenced too, which complicates analysis of the scalp TCR repertoire. Compared with normal scalp, lesional scalp, particularly in alopecia totalis/universalis, had higher clonality and more expanded CD8+ clones, which suggests antigenic drive.

Library method: the immunoSEQ multiplex PCR assay. RNA was extracted from all samples and reverse transcribed into cDNA, which served as template for TCR sequencing. SuperScript III was used for first-strand cDNA synthesis, primed with a 2:1 mix of oligo-dT and random hexamers. Amplification bias was assessed with a synthetic immune receptor repertoire, and residual bias was removed computationally. Under the source paper's analysis protocol: Raw reads were preprocessed to remove errors, and CDR3 was defined by IMGT conventions from the conserved cysteine to phenylalanine. To get clonality, Shannon entropy was normalized by log2 of the number of productive unique TCRs and the result was subtracted from 1. CD4 or CD8 identity of scalp clones was inferred by cross-referencing scalp TCRbeta sequences with sorted blood CD4 and CD8 repertoires. As stored in TCRdb, this immuneACCESS dataset retains in-frame rearrangements with V and J assigned. A fraction of the clones does not appear; measured against another copy, unresolved V genes explain less than half of the discrepancy, and the remainder lacks a known reason. The V and J calls and clone size are taken from that table; D and trimming were inferred from the DNA. For this sample there are some 9,800 clones; about 67% appear just once. Together, the top ten hold over 12% of the sample.

This sequence originates from a human donor with alopecia areata. The chain links TRBV9 with TRBJ2-7, and the D gene may be TRBD1, 6 bases matching. The source material was skin. Here is the DNA: TGTGCCAGCAGCGTAGGAGGGGGTCACGAGCAGTACTTC. The encoded protein is CASSVGGGHEQYF.